This is a list of T cell receptor beta chains from one sample in a study of blood T cells in healthy people across ages. MiXCR, run by TCRdb on the 5' RACE reads, gives a single entry per CDR3 protein. This sample has around 1,700,000 distinct CDR3 sequences, with approximately 30% found just once. Material: blood. The source of these receptors is a woman aged 25 to 39 in good health. Both conserved end residues are part of each CDR3. D genes are given only for firm matches. Expanded clones are given a class, and other clones once, few, many or no size at all.

v_gene,j_gene,d_gene,abundance,CDR3nt,CDR3aa
TRBV7-2,TRBJ2-5,NA,NA,TGTGCCAGCAGCTCCCTCCCCGGCCGGGGCCCGCAAGAGACCCAGTACTTC,CASSSLPGRGPQETQYF
TRBV12-3/TRBV12-4,TRBJ1-2,NA,many,TGTGCCAGCAGCGCCCATATAGACCCCTATGGCTACACCTTC,CASSAHIDPYGYTF
TRBV7-7,TRBJ2-5,TRBD2,NA,TGTGCCAGCATCTTGCCGGGACTAGGAGAGACCCAGTACTTC,CASILPGLGETQYF
TRBV7-9,TRBJ2-1,TRBD2,NA,TGTGCCAGCAGCCCCGGACTAGCGGGAGTCCTGGGACACAATGAGCAGTTCTTC,CASSPGLAGVLGHNEQFF
TRBV20-1,TRBJ2-7,NA,many,TGCAGTGCTAGATACCTAGGGGACCGCCACCTTTCCTACGAGCAGTACTTC,CSARYLGDRHLSYEQYF
TRBV14,TRBJ2-3,TRBD2,few,TGTGCCAGCAGCCTGTTAGCGGGAGGAAAGGCAGATACGCAGTATTTT,CASSLLAGGKADTQYF
TRBV5-5,TRBJ2-4,NA,many,TGTGCCAGCAGCTTGGTCCAGGGTCAATCGACATCACCAAACATTCAGTACTTC,CASSLVQGQSTSPNIQYF
TRBV15,TRBJ2-7,TRBD1,NA,TGTGCCACCCGCGCTGGGACAGACGATACCTACGAGCAGTACTTC,CATRAGTDDTYEQYF
TRBV12-3/TRBV12-4,TRBJ1-4,NA,NA,TGTGCCAGCAGCCTTCCAGGGATTAATGAAAAACTGTTTTTT,CASSLPGINEKLFF
TRBV5-6,TRBJ1-1,NA,few,TGTGCCAGCATGTCGCAGGCCGCAGAGACTGAAGCTTTCTTT,CASMSQAAETEAFF
TRBV24-1,TRBJ2-3,TRBD1,few,TGTGCCACCAGTGATCCCCGGGACAGGGGCACAGATACGCAGTATTTT,CATSDPRDRGTDTQYF
TRBV9,TRBJ1-1,NA,NA,TGTGCCAGCAGCGTAGAAAGTTTGAACACTGAAGCTTTCTTT,CASSVESLNTEAFF
TRBV28,TRBJ2-3,NA,few,TGTGCCAGCAGTTTGGGGCAGGAGAGCACAGATACGCAGTATTTT,CASSLGQESTDTQYF
TRBV14,TRBJ2-5,TRBD2,many,TGTGCCAGCAGCCATGGACTAGCGGTACAAGAGACCCAGTACTTC,CASSHGLAVQETQYF
TRBV7-2,TRBJ2-5,NA,many,TGTGCCAGCAGCTCGAGACTGGGGATATTAGAGACCCAGTACTTC,CASSSRLGILETQYF
TRBV27,TRBJ2-1,TRBD2,many,TGTGCCAGCAGTGGACTAGCAAATGAGCAGTTCTTC,CASSGLANEQFF
TRBV9,TRBJ2-3,TRBD2,few,TGTGCCAGCAGCGGCGGGAGGGGAACAGATACGCAGTATTTT,CASSGGRGTDTQYF
TRBV6-6,TRBJ2-7,NA,few,TGTGCCAGCAGTTACTCCACCGGGACCCCCGGGTACGAGCAGTACTTC,CASSYSTGTPGYEQYF
TRBV7-9,TRBJ2-7,TRBD1,many,TGTGCCAGCAGCTTAGGACAGGGGGCGAGCGAGCAGTACTTC,CASSLGQGASEQYF
TRBV28,TRBJ1-2,NA,many,TGTGCCAGCAGCCTTAGGGCCCATGGCTACACCTTC,CASSLRAHGYTF
TRBV20-1,TRBJ2-3,NA,few,TGCAGTGCTCCTTTACCTTCAGGGACAAGCACAGATACGCAGTATTTT,CSAPLPSGTSTDTQYF
TRBV20-1,TRBJ1-3,NA,many,TGCAGTGCTAGTGCCGGAAACACCATATATTTT,CSASAGNTIYF
TRBV7-2,TRBJ2-1,NA,NA,TGTGCCAGCAGTCACCCTCCGGGTACACTCCCCTTGGGCAATGAGCAGTTCTTC,CASSHPPGTLPLGNEQFF
TRBV5-6,TRBJ2-3,NA,NA,TGTGCCAGCAGCCAGACTCAAGATACGCAGTATTTT,CASSQTQDTQYF
TRBV10-1,TRBJ2-5,NA,few,TGCGCCAGCAGTGAAGGGAAGGTGAGGATGGAGACCCAGTACTTC,CASSEGKVRMETQYF
TRBV20-1,TRBJ2-1,TRBD2,many,TGCAGTGCTACGACTAGCGGGGGGGCGAAGGAGCAGTTCTTC,CSATTSGGAKEQFF
TRBV7-2,TRBJ1-2,NA,NA,TGTGCCAGCAGCAGCACGCCCAGTGCAGGCACTTTCTATGGCTACACCTTC,CASSSTPSAGTFYGYTF
TRBV5-1,TRBJ2-5,NA,NA,TGCACCAGCAGCTGGAGGGGAGAGACCCAGTACTTC,CTSSWRGETQYF
TRBV29-1,TRBJ1-2,NA,few,TGCAGCGCCCAGAGTCGGGGCAACTATGGCTACACCTTC,CSAQSRGNYGYTF
TRBV11-2,TRBJ2-6,NA,NA,TGTGCCAGCAGCTCACAGGTTCGCTCTGGGGCCAACGTCCTGACTTTC,CASSSQVRSGANVLTF
TRBV7-9,TRBJ2-1,NA,NA,TGTGCCAGCAGCTTAGATACCAACTACTACAATGAGCAGTTCTTC,CASSLDTNYYNEQFF
TRBV7-9,TRBJ2-7,TRBD2,few,TGTGCCAGCAGCTTAGGGGGGGAGGGCTACGAGCAGTACTTC,CASSLGGEGYEQYF
TRBV28,TRBJ1-5,NA,many,TGTGCCAGCAGTAACGGGTGGGGCAATCAGCCCCAGCATTTT,CASSNGWGNQPQHF
TRBV29-1,TRBJ2-3,TRBD2,few,TGCAGCGTTGAGGAGGCTAGCGGCCGTTATATTAGCACAGATACGCAGTATTTT,CSVEEASGRYISTDTQYF
TRBV10-3,TRBJ2-1,NA,few,TGTGCCATCGGCGGATCCTACAATGAGCAGTTCTTC,CAIGGSYNEQFF
TRBV15,TRBJ2-7,NA,few,TGTGCCACCAGCAGAGGGTTGAACGAGCAGTACTTC,CATSRGLNEQYF
TRBV5-1,TRBJ2-5,NA,few,TGCGCCAGCAACGACAGAAATCAAGAGAACCAGTACTTC,CASNDRNQENQYF
TRBV28,TRBJ2-3,TRBD2,NA,TGTGCCAGCAGTTTATCCGCTAGCGGGGGCACAGATACGCAGTATTTT,CASSLSASGGTDTQYF
TRBV11-2,TRBJ2-7,NA,NA,TGTGCCAGCAGCGGCTTGTTGGGGACTCTCGAGCAGTACTTC,CASSGLLGTLEQYF
TRBV12-3/TRBV12-4,TRBJ2-3,NA,few,TGTGCCAGCAACCCAGCCGGAGAGGGCACAGATACGCAGTATTTT,CASNPAGEGTDTQYF
TRBV11-2,TRBJ2-5,NA,many,TGTGCCAGCAGTTCAATGACGGGGGCCTATCCTGGGACCCAGTACTTC,CASSSMTGAYPGTQYF
TRBV5-1,TRBJ2-7,NA,few,TGCGCCAGCAGCGGGAGGCGGACCCTATGGACGTTCTACGAGCAGTACTTC,CASSGRRTLWTFYEQYF
TRBV12-3/TRBV12-4,TRBJ2-2,NA,NA,TGTGCCAGCAAACAAGACGGGGAGCTGTTTTTT,CASKQDGELFF
TRBV2,TRBJ1-4,TRBD1,NA,TGTGCCAGCGGAAAGACCCGGGACAGTACTAATGAAAAACTGTTTTTT,CASGKTRDSTNEKLFF
TRBV6-2/TRBV6-3,TRBJ2-1,NA,NA,TGTGCCAGCCGGGACTCGACAGCAGATGAGCAGGTCTTC,CASRDSTADEQVF
TRBV18,TRBJ1-2,TRBD1,many,TGTGCCAGCAGCCCACCGGGACAGGGTTACGGCTACACCTTC,CASSPPGQGYGYTF
TRBV12-3/TRBV12-4,TRBJ2-3,NA,few,TGTGCCAGCAGTTTTAGTCGAATAGCGGCAGATACGCAGTATTTT,CASSFSRIAADTQYF
TRBV11-1,TRBJ1-1,NA,few,TGTGCCAGCAGCTTAGCGGAACTTTCGAACACTGAGGCTTTCTTT,CASSLAELSNTEAFF
TRBV6-2/TRBV6-3,TRBJ1-1,NA,NA,TGTGCCAGCAGCCGGACGGTTCCGGGGACTGAAGCTTTCTTT,CASSRTVPGTEAFF
TRBV20-1,TRBJ2-1,TRBD2,many,TGCAGTGCTAGAGTTCTAGCGGGAGATAACTACAATGAGCAGTTCTTC,CSARVLAGDNYNEQFF
TRBV20-1,TRBJ1-5,NA,many,TGCAGTGCTAGACCAAACCAGGCCAGTTATAGCAATCAGCCCCAGCATTTT,CSARPNQASYSNQPQHF
TRBV7-2,TRBJ2-2,TRBD2,few,TGTGCCAGCAGCTTGACTAGCGGGTTTACCGGGGAGCTGTTTTTT,CASSLTSGFTGELFF
TRBV5-5,TRBJ1-2,NA,many,TGTGCCAGCAGCCGGGCGGCGGGTTATGGCTACACCTTC,CASSRAAGYGYTF
TRBV7-9,TRBJ2-7,TRBD1,few,TGTGCCAGCAGCTCGGGACAGGGGAGGAACGAGCAGTACTTC,CASSSGQGRNEQYF
TRBV12-3/TRBV12-4,TRBJ2-1,TRBD2,many,TGTGCCAGCAAAGTAGCGGGGGGGTTCAATGAGCAGTTCTTC,CASKVAGGFNEQFF
TRBV9,TRBJ2-1,NA,NA,TGTGCCAGCGGCGTAGCTGTAAGGTACAATGAGCAGTTCTTC,CASGVAVRYNEQFF
TRBV20-1,TRBJ2-1,NA,many,TGCAGTGCCATTACAACGTCAGATGATGAGCAGTTCTTC,CSAITTSDDEQFF
TRBV12-3/TRBV12-4,TRBJ2-5,TRBD1,few,TGTGCCAGCAGTGGAAGGACAGGGCGGAGAGAGACCCAGTACTTC,CASSGRTGRRETQYF